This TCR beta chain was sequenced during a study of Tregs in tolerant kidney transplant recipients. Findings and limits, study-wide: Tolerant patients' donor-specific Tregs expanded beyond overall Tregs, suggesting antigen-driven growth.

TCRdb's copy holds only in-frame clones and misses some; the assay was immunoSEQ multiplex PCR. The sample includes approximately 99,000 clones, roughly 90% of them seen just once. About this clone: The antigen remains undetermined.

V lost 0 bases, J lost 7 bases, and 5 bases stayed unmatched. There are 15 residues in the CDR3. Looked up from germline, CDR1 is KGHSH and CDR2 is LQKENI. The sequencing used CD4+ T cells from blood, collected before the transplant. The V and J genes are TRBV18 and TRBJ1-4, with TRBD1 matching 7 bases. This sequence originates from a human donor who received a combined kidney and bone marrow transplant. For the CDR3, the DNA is TGTGCCAGCTCACCACCCGGGACAGCGGGTGAAAAACTGTTTTTT. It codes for CASSPPGTAGEKLFF. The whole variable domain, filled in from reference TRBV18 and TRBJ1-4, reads NAGVMQNPRHLVRRRGQEARLRCSPMKGHSHVYWYRQLPEEGLKFMVYLQKENIIDESGMPKERFSAEFPKEGPSILRIQQVVRGDSAAYFCASSPPGTAGEKLFFGSGTQLSVL.